The entry below gives a single TCR beta chain sequence along with its context. Its antigen is currently unknown. Germline V gene data show CDR1 as MRHNA and CDR2 as SNTAGT. V lost 4 bases to trimming and J lost 6 bases; unmatched junction nucleotides: 2. The CDR3 is 15 residues long. The data stem from a study of cytomegalovirus exposure and HLA in healthy donors. Study-level points and caveats: Follow-up analysis later connected one missense variant in DCLRE1C with trimming of TCR beta V- and J-genes.

Primers: 60 Vbeta forward and 13 Jbeta reverse. Here immunoSEQ multiplex PCR was the method, and the copy in TCRdb shows in-frame clones only, minus some. Counted here are about 140,000 clones, 75% to 90% occurring once; the ten biggest clones make up under 5%. The chain carries TRBV6-4 and TRBJ1-6, with TRBD1 matching 11 bases. The specimen was PBMCs. This receptor was identified in a man in his forties or fifties in good health and CMV-seronegative. CDR3: CASSAGQGANSPLHF. The DNA of the CDR3 is TGTGCCAGCAGTGCCGGACAGGGGGCTAATTCACCCCTCCACTTT.